This T cell receptor beta chain was identified during a study of blood T cell repertoires in COVID-19. Study as a whole: The origin of the acute and convalescent COVID-19 samples was the United States, Italy and Spain. In each case, the material was cDNA or gDNA derived from T cells, B-cell-depleted T cells, or PBMCs.

The V segment lost 5 bases and the J segment 8 bases; nucleotides outside the gene matches: 6. The CDR3 sequence is 15 residues long. The V gene's germline CDR1 is SGHVS and CDR2 FQNEAQ. The authors' processing: Amplification of reference gene primers was used by the study to estimate nucleated cell counts. Profiling relied on immunoSEQ multiplex PCR, and the TCRdb table lists in-frame clones only, not all of them. V and J calls and clone size come straight from that table; D and trimming were deduced from the DNA. The table records about 220,000 clones, over 60% of them present only once. Sequenced sample: peripheral blood. The TCR sequence derives from a woman in her 70s with acute or convalescent COVID-19. The V call is TRBV7-8, the J call TRBJ2-2; 12 bases align to TRBD2. Here the CDR3 reads CASSPTSGGYGELFF. The CDR3 DNA sequence: TGTGCCAGCAGCCCGACTAGCGGGGGTTATGGGGAGCTGTTTTTT.